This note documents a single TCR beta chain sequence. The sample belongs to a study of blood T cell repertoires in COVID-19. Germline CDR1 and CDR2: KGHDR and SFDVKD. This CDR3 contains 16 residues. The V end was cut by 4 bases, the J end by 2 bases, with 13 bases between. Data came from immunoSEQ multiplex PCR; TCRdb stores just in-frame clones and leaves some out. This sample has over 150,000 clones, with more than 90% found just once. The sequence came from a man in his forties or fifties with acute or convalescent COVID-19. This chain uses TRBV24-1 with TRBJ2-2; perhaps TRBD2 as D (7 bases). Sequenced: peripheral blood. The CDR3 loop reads CATSDPGGQNTGELFF. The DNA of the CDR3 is TGTGCCACCAGTGACCCGGGGGGCCAAAACACCGGGGAGCTGTTTTTT.